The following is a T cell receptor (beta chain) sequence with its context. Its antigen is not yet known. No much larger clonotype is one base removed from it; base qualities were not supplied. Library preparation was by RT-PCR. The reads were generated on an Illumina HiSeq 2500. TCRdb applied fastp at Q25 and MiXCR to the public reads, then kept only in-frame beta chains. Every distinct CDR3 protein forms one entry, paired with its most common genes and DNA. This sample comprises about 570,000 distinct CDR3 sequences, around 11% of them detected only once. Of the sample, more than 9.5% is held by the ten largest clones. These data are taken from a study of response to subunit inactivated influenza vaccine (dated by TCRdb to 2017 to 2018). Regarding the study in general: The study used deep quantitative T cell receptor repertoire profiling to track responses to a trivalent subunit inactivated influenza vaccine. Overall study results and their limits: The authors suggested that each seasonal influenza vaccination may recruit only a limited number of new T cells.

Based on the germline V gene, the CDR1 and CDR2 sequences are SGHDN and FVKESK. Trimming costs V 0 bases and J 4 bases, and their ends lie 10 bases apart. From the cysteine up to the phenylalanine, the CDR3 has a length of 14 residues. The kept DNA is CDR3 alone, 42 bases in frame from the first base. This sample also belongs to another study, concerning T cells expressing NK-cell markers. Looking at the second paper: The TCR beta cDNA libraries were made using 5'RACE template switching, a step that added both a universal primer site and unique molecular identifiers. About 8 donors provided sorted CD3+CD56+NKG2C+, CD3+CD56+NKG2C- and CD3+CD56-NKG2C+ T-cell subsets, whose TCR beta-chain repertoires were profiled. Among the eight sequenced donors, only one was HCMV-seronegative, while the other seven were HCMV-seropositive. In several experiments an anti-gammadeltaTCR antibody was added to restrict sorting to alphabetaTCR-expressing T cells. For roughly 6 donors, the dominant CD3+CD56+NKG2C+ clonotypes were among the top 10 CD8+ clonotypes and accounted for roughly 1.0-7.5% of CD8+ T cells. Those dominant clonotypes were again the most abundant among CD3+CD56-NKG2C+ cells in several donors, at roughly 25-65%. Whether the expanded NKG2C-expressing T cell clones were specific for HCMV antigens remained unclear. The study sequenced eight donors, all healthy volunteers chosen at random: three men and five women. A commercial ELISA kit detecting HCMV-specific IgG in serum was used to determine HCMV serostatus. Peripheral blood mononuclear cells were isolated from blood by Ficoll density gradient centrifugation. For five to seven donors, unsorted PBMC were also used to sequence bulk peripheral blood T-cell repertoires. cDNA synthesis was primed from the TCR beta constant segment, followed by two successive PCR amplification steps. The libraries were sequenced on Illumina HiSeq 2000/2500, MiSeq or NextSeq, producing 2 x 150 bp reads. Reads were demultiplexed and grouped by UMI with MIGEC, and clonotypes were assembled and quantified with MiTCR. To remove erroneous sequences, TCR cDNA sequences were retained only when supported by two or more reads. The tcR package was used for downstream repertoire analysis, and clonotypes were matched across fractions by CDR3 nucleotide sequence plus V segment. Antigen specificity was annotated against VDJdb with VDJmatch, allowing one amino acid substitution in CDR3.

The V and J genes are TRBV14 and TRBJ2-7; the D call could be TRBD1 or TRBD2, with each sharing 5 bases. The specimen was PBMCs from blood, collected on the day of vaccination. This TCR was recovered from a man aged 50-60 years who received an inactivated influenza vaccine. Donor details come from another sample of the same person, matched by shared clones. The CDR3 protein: CASSQERGIYEQYF. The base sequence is TGTGCCAGCAGCCAAGAGAGGGGAATATACGAGCAGTACTTC.